This TCR beta chain was identified in a study of T cell repertoires in aging, cancer and after chemotherapy. Study details: Pre- and post-chemotherapy samples were paired from chronic lymphocytic leukemia patients treated with fludarabine- or bendamustine-based regimens.

Overall study findings and caveats: Rebound thymic output was suggested by rising median generation probability during chemotherapy in each cancer cohort.

With 2 bases clipped from V and 1 base from J, the junction kept 13 bases outside the gene matches. Germline CDR1 MNHEY, CDR2 SVGAGI. This CDR3 spans 18 amino acids. A mixed TRB-A/B primer pool amplified rearranged TRB by multiplex touch-down PCR. TCRdb re-called the multiplex PCR reads through MiXCR, storing one row per CDR3 protein. The table lists under 7,500 distinct CDR3 sequences, around 32% of them singletons, with roughly 7.4% in the top ten. Amplification of TCR beta used genomic DNA extracted from peripheral blood. This clonotype appeared a few times. Antigen unknown. Sequencing was done on a sample of blood. The chain has TRBV6-5 and TRBJ1-1, with 7 bases lining up with TRBD1. The TCR originated in a human donor with a blood cancer. The CDR3 coding sequence is TGTGCCAGCAGTTACACGAACCTCTTTTGGGACAGGAACACTGAAGCTTTCTTT. It codes for CASSYTNLFWDRNTEAFF.